This paragraph covers one T cell receptor (beta chain) sequence. The antigen this receptor binds is unknown. Its ends do not fully match the called genes, so a read error is possible. Library preparation employed the immunoSEQ multiplex PCR assay. RNA was extracted from all samples and reverse transcribed into cDNA, which served as template for TCR sequencing. First-strand cDNA was synthesized with SuperScript III using a 2:1 mix of oligo-dT and random hexamers. A synthetic immune receptor repertoire was used to assess amplification bias, and residual bias was removed computationally. In the original analysis: Raw reads were preprocessed to remove errors, and CDR3 was defined according to IMGT conventions as the region from the conserved cysteine to phenylalanine. To get clonality, Shannon entropy was normalized by log2 of the number of productive unique TCRs and the result was subtracted from 1. CD4 or CD8 identity of scalp clones was inferred by cross-referencing scalp TCRbeta sequences with sorted blood CD4 and CD8 repertoires. The immuneACCESS repertoire file appears here via TCRdb, limited to in-frame rearrangements. These files lack a portion of the clones; in checked studies, under half of the deficit traces to unresolved V genes, and the cause of the others is not known. V and J calls and clone size are copied from that table; D and trimming were computed from the DNA. In all, the sample holds more than 95,000 clones, and around three fifths of those were seen once. 8.5% to 10% of the sample is held by the ten biggest clonotypes.

This entry belongs to a study of CD8+ T cells in alopecia areata (dated by TCRdb to the late 2010s). For the study in its entirety: To study T cell clonal expansion in alopecia areata, the researchers applied high-throughput TCRbeta sequencing to both the C3H/HeJ mouse model and human patients. Scalp tissue and sorted CD4+ and CD8+ peripheral blood T cells from patchy and totalis/universalis alopecia areata patients and from healthy controls were covered by human TCRbeta sequencing. Clonality in the scalp was compared among normal scalp (n=4), patchy alopecia areata scalp (n=8), and alopecia totalis/universalis scalp (n=8). RNA was obtained with the PAXgene miRNA kit for fixed scalp, the miRNeasy kit for PBMCs, and the RNeasy kit for mouse skin. TCRbeta CDR3 regions were amplified by immunoSEQ multiplex PCR using 35 Vbeta forward and 13 Jbeta reverse primers.

Points the paper makes about the study in general: Unlike mouse skin, where gammadelta T cells dominate, normal human skin contains resident alphabeta T cells that get sequenced too, which complicates analysis of the scalp TCR repertoire. Lesional scalp, especially in alopecia totalis/universalis, showed higher clonality and more expanded CD8+ clones than normal scalp, suggesting antigenic drive. TCR sequences shared between patients were less clear than in mice, possibly partly because of HLA diversity in the patient population.

PBMCs were separated by density centrifugation and stained for CD3, CD4 and CD8, after which CD4+ and CD8+ T cells were sorted on a FACSAria. Scalp biopsies and blood samples were provided by unaffected controls. The sequence derives from a human donor in good health. Sequenced: CD4+ T cells sorted from blood.

The sequence in DNA is TGTGCCAGCAGCCTAGCGGGGGGGCCTTCCTACGAGCAGTACTTC. This encodes CASSLAGGPSYEQYF. The chain couples TRBV7-2 to TRBJ2-7, and 12 junctional nucleotides match TRBD2. CDR1 and CDR2 are read off the germline V gene as SGHTA and FQGNSA. The CDR3 numbers 15 residues from cysteine through phenylalanine. CDR3 DNA only is kept here, 45 bases in frame from base 1.